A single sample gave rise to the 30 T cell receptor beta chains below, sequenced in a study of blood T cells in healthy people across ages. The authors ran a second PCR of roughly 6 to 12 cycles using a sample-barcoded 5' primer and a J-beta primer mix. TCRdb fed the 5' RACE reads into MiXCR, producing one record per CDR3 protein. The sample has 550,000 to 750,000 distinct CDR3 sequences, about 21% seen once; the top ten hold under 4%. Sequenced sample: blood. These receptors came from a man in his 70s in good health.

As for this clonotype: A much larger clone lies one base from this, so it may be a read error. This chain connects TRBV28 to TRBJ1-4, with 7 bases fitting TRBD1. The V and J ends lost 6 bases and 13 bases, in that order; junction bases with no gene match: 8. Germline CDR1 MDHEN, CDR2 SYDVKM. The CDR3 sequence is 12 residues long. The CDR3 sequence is CASRTGDGRLFF. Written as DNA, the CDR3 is TGTGCCAGCAGAACAGGGGATGGAAGACTGTTTTTT. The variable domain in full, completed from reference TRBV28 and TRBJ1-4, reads DVKVTQSSRYLVKRTGEKVFLECVQDMDHENMFWYRQDPGLGLRLIYFSYDVKMKEKGDIPEGYSVSREKKERFSLILESASTNQTSMYLCASRTGDGRLFFGSGTQLSVL.

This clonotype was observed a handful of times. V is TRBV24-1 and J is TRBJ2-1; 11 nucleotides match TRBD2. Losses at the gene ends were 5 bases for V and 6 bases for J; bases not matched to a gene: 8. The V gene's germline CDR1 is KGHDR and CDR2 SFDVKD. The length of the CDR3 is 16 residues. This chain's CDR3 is CATSGGLAGTLNEQFF. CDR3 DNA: TGTGCCACCAGTGGTGGACTAGCGGGCACACTCAATGAGCAGTTCTTC.

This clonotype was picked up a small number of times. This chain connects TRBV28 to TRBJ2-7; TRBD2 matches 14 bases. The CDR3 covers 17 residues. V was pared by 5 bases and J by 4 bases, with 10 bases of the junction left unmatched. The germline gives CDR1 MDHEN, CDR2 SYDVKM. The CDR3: CASSKSGTSGRTYEQYF. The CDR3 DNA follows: TGTGCCAGCAGTAAATCCGGGACTAGCGGGAGAACATACGAGCAGTACTTC. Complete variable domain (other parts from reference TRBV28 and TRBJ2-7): DVKVTQSSRYLVKRTGEKVFLECVQDMDHENMFWYRQDPGLGLRLIYFSYDVKMKEKGDIPEGYSVSREKKERFSLILESASTNQTSMYLCASSKSGTSGRTYEQYFGPGTRLTVT.

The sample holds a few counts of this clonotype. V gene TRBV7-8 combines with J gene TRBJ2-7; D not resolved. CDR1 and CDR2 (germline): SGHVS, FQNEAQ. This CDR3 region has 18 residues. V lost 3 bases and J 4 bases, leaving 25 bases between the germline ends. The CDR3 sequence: CASSLVTLTKLRVYEQYF. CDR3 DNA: TGTGCCAGCAGCTTGGTAACACTTACTAAGCTTCGGGTTTACGAGCAGTACTTC. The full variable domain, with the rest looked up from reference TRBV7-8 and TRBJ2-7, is GAGVSQSPRYKVAKRGQDVALRCDPISGHVSLFWYQQALGQGPEFLTYFQNEAQLDKSGLPSDRFFAERPEGSVSTLKIQRTQQEDSAVYLCASSLVTLTKLRVYEQYFGPGTRLTVT.

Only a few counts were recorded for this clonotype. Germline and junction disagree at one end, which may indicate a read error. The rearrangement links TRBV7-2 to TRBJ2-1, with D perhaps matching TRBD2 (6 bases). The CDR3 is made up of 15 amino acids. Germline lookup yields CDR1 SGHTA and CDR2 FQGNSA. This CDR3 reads CAGSLAVPPKYEQFF. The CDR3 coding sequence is TGTGCCGGCAGCTTAGCGGTCCCCCCCAAGTATGAGCAGTTCTTC.

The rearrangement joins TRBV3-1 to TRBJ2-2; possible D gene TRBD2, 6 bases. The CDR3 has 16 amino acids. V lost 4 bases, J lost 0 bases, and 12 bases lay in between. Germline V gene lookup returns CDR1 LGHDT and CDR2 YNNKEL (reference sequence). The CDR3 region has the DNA TGTGCCAGCAGCCTTAGTCTAGCGACGAACACCGGGGAGCTGTTTTTT. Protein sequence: CASSLSLATNTGELFF.

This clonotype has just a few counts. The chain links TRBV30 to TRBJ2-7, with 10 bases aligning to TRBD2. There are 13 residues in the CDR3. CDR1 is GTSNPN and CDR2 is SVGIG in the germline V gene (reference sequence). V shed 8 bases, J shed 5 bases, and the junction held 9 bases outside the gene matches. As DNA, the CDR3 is TGTGCCGGACGTCCTAGCGGGAGCCACGAGCAGTACTTC. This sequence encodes CAGRPSGSHEQYF.

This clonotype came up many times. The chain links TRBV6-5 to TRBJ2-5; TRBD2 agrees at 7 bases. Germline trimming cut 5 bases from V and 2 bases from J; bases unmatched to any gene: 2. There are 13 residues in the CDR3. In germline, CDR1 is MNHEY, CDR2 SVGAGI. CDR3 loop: CASSTGRQETQYF. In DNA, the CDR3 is TGTGCCAGCAGTACCGGGAGGCAAGAGACCCAGTACTTC.

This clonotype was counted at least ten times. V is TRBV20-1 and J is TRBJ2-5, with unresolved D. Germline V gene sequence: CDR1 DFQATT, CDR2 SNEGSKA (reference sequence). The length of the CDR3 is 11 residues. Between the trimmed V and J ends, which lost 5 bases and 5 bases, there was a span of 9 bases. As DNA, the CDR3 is TGCAGTGCTCGACTTGGGGAGACCCAGTACTTC. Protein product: CSARLGETQYF.

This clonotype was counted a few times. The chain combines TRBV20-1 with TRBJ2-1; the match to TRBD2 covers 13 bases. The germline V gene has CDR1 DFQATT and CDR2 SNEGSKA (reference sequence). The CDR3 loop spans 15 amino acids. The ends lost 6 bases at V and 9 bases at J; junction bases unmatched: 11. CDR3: CSARRTSGGTGEQFF. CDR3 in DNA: TGCAGTGCCAGGCGGACTAGCGGGGGTACTGGTGAGCAGTTCTTC.

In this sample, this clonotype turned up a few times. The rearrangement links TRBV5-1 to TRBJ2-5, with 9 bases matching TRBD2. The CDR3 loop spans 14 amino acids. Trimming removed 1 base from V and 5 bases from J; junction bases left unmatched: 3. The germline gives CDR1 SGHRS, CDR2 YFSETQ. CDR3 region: CASSLSGTSETQYF. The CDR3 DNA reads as TGCGCCAGCAGCTTGTCCGGGACTAGCGAGACCCAGTACTTC.

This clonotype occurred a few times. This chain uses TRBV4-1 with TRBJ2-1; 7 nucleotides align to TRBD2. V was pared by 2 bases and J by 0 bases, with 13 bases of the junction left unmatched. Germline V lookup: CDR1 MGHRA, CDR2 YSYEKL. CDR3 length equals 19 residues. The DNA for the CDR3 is TGCGCCAGCAGCCAAAAGAGAGGCCTAGCGGACCGCTCCTACAATGAGCAGTTCTTC. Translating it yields CASSQKRGLADRSYNEQFF.

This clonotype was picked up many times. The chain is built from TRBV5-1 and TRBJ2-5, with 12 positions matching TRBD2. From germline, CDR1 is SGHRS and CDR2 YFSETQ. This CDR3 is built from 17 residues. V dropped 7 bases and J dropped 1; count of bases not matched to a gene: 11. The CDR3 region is CASLPGLAGPVQETQYF. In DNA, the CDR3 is TGCGCCAGCTTACCCGGACTAGCGGGACCCGTCCAAGAGACCCAGTACTTC.

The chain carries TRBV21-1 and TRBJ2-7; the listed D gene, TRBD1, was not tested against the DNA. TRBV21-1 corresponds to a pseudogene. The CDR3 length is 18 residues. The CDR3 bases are TGTGCCAGCAGCAAACGCCGGGCTGGGGGACAGACAACCTACGAGCAGTACTTC. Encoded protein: CASSKRRAGGQTTYEQYF.

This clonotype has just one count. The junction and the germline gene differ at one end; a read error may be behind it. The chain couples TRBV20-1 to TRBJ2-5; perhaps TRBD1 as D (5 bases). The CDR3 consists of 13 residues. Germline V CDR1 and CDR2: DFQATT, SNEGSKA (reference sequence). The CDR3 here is CTASRQPQETQYF. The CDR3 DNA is TGCACTGCTTCTAGACAGCCACAAGAGACCCAGTACTTC.

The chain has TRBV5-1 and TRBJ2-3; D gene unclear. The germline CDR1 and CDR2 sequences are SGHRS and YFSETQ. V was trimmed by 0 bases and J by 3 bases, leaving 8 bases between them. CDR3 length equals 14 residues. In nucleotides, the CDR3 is TGCGCCAGCAGCTTGGGGACGGAAACAGATACGCAGTATTTT. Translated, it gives CASSLGTETDTQYF.

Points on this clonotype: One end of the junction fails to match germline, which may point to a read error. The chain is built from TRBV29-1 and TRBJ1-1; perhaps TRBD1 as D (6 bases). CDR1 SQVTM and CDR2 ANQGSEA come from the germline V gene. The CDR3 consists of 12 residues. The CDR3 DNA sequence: TGCAACGTTGACAGGTTGAGCACTGAAGCTTTCTTT. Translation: CNVDRLSTEAFF.

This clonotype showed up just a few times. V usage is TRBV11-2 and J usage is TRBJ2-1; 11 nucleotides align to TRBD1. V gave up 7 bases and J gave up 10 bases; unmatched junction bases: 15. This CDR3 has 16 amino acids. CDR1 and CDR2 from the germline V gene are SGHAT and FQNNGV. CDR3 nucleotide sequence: TGTGCCAGCACTTCCCTCGGACAGGGGGCGGCCTACGAGCAGTTCTTC. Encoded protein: CASTSLGQGAAYEQFF. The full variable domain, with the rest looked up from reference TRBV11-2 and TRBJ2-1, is EAGVAQSPRYKIIEKRQSVAFWCNPISGHATLYWYQQILGQGPKLLIQFQNNGVVDDSQLPKDRFSAERLKGVDSTLKIQPAKLEDSAVYLCASTSLGQGAAYEQFFGPGTRLTVL.

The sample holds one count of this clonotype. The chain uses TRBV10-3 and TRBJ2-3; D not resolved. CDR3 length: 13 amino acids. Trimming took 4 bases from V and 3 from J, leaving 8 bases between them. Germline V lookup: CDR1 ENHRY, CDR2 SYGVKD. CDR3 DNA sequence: TGTGCCATCAGTGTAAGGATAACAGATACGCAGTATTTT. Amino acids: CAISVRITDTQYF.

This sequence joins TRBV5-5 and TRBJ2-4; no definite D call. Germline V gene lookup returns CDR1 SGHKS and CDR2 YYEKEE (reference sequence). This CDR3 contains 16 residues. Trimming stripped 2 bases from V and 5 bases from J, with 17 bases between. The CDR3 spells CASSLKKGLEENIQYF. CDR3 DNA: TGTGCCAGCAGCTTAAAAAAGGGCTTAGAGGAAAACATTCAGTACTTC.

For the CDR3, the DNA is TGTGCCAGCAGCCAAGATATAAACACCGGGGAGCTGTTTTTT. Translated: CASSQDINTGELFF. The rearrangement uses TRBV4-2 and TRBJ2-2; D is ambiguous. The CDR3 loop spans 14 amino acids. Trimming took off 0 bases at V and 2 bases at J, with 4 bases between the two ends. Per the germline V gene, CDR1 is LGHNA and CDR2 is YNFKEQ.

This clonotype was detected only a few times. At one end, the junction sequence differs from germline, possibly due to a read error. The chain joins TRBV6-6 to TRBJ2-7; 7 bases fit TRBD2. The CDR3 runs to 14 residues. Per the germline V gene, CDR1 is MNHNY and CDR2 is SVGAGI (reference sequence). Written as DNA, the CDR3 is TGTGCCAGCAGTGATGGACTAGTTCTCTACGTGCAGTACTTC. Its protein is CASSDGLVLYVQYF.

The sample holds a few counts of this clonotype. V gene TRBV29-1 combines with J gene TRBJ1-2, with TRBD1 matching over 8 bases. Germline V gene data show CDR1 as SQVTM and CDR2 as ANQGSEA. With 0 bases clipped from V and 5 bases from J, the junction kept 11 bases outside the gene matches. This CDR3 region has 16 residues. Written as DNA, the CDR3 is TGCAGCGTTGAAGATCGAGGATCAGGGGGCAAATATGGCTACACCTTC. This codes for CSVEDRGSGGKYGYTF.

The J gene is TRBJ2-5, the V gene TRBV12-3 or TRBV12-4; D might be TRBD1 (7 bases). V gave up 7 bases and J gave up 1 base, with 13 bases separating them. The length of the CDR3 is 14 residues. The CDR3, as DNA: TGTGCCAGCATAGGAGGGACAGTCCAAGAGACCCAGTACTTC. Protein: CASIGGTVQETQYF.

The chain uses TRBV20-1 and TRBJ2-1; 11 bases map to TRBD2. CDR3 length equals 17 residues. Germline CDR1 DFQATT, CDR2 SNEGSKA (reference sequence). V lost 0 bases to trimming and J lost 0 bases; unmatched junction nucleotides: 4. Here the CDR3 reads CSARDHTSGSSYNEQFF. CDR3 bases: TGCAGTGCTAGAGATCATACTAGCGGGAGCTCCTACAATGAGCAGTTCTTC.

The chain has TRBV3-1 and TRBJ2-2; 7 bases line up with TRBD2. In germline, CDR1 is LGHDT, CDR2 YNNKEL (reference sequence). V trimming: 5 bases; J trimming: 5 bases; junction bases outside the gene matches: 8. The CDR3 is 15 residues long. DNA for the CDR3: TGTGCCAGCAGCGGTAAACTAGCGATTACCGGGGAGCTGTTTTTT. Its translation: CASSGKLAITGELFF.

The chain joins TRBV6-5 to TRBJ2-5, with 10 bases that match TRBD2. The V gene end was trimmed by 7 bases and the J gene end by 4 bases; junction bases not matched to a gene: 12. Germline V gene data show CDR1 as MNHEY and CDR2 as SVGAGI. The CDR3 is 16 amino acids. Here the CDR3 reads CASTRNPGTSVETQYF. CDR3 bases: TGTGCCAGCACACGGAACCCCGGGACTAGCGTAGAGACCCAGTACTTC.

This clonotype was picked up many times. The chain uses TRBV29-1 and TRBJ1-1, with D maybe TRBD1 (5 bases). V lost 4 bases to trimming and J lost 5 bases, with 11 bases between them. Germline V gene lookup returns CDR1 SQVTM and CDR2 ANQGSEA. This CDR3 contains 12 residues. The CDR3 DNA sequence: TGCAGCGTTGTATGGTCAGGGACTGAAGCTTTCTTT. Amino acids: CSVVWSGTEAFF.

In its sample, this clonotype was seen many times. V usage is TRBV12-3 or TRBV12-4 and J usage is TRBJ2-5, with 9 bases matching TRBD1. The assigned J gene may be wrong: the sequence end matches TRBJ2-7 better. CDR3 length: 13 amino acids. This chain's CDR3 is CASSKQGAHEQYF. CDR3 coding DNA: TGTGCCAGCAGTAAACAGGGGGCGCACGAGCAGTACTTC.

CDR3 loop: CASSPAAGQVAHYEQYF. CDR3 in DNA: TGTGCCAGCAGCCCCGCTGCGGGACAGGTGGCCCACTACGAGCAGTACTTC. V is TRBV7-9 and J is TRBJ2-5; 8 positions agree with TRBD1. The J call is uncertain, as TRBJ2-7 better fits the DNA end. Germline CDR1 SEHNR, CDR2 FQNEAQ (reference sequence). The CDR3 runs 17 residues.